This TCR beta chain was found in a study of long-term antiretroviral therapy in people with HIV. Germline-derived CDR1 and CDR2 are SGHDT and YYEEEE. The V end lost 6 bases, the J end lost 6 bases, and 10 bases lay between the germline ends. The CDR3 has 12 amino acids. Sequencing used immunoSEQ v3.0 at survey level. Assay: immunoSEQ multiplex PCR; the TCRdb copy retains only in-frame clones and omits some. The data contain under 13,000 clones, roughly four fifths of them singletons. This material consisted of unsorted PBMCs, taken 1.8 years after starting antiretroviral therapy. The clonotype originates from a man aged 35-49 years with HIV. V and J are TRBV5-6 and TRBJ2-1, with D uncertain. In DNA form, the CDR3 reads TGTGCCAGCAAGAGGACGGGCAATGAGCAGTTCTTC. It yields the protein CASKRTGNEQFF.